Listed below are T cell receptor beta chains from one sample, sequenced in a study of blood T cell repertoires in COVID-19. The table came from immunoSEQ multiplex PCR; TCRdb's copy has only in-frame clones and leaves some out. The sample consists of about 110,000 clones, 80% to 90% of them appearing once. What was sequenced was peripheral blood. The receptors stem from a human donor in a cohort sampled during active COVID-19. CDR3s include the opening cysteine and the closing phenylalanine or tryptophan. The D gene is left open where the match is weak. Expanded clones are given a class, and other clones once, few, many or no size at all.

clone_size d_call j_call v_call cdr3_aa cdr3_nt
many TRBD1 TRBJ1-2 TRBV4-1 CASSLFRGQGAGYTF TGCGCCAGCAGCCTCTTCCGGGGACAGGGGGCTGGCTACACCTTC
. TRBD1 TRBJ1-2 TRBV5-1 CASSPATGTVFSYGYTF TGCGCCAGCAGCCCCGCCACCGGGACAGTGTTTAGCTATGGCTACACCTTC
. TRBD2 TRBJ2-7 TRBV7-9 CASSFRSGSYEQYF TGTGCCAGCAGCTTTCGTAGCGGGAGTTACGAGCAGTACTTC
. . TRBJ1-1 TRBV7-9 CASSLARTVRNTEAFF TGTGCCAGCAGCTTAGCCCGGACAGTGAGGAACACTGAAGCTTTCTTT
. . TRBJ1-2 TRBV6-1 CASSEGRYYGYTF TGTGCCAGCAGTGAAGGGAGGTACTATGGCTACACCTTC
. TRBD1 TRBJ2-2 TRBV24-1 CATNNGQGFTGELFF TGTGCCACTAATAATGGACAGGGGTTTACCGGGGAGCTGTTTTTT
. TRBD1 TRBJ1-5 TRBV11-3 CASSRGQGANQPQHF TGTGCCAGCAGCCGGGGACAGGGGGCGAATCAGCCCCAGCATTTT
. TRBD2 TRBJ2-1 TRBV24-1 CATSASLGGGRLNEQFF TGTGCCACCAGTGCCTCTCTCGGGGGGGGCAGGCTGAATGAGCAGTTCTTC
. TRBD1 TRBJ2-2 TRBV6-4 CASSGTGDTGELFF TGTGCCAGCAGTGGCACAGGGGACACCGGGGAGCTGTTTTTT
. TRBD2 TRBJ2-7 TRBV3-1/TRBV3-2 CASSPTFAGLAGYEQYF TGTGCCAGCAGTCCCACTTTTGCGGGACTAGCGGGATACGAGCAGTACTTC
. . TRBJ2-1 TRBV5-4 CASSLTGRGENEQFF TGTGCCAGCAGCTTGACGGGCCGCGGGGAAAATGAGCAGTTCTTC
. . TRBJ2-1 TRBV2 CASTSKAGAYNEQFF TGTGCCAGCACGTCGAAAGCGGGCGCCTACAATGAGCAGTTCTTC
. TRBD1 TRBJ1-2 TRBV19 CASRRQGLDGYTF TGTGCCAGTAGGAGACAGGGGCTGGATGGCTACACCTTC
. . TRBJ1-1 TRBV28 CASKKGVNTEAFF TGTGCCAGCAAAAAAGGAGTGAACACTGAAGCTTTCTTT
. . TRBJ2-3 TRBV7-8 CASSLAAASATSTDTQYF TGTGCCAGCAGCTTAGCGGCGGCTAGCGCCACTAGCACAGATACGCAGTATTTT
. TRBD1 TRBJ2-7 TRBV28 CTSSRDSYYEQYF TGTACCAGCAGCCGGGACAGCTACTACGAGCAGTACTTC
. TRBD2 TRBJ2-1 TRBV7-3 CASSLVRAGGTNEQFF TGTGCCAGCAGCTTAGTTAGGGCGGGAGGAACCAATGAGCAGTTCTTC
. . TRBJ1-2 TRBV2 CASSVQGSNYGYTF TGTGCCAGCAGTGTTCAGGGAAGTAACTATGGCTACACCTTC
. TRBD2 TRBJ2-5 TRBV24-1 CATSDSGTSGGVPRETQYF TGTGCCACCAGTGATTCTGGGACTAGCGGGGGGGTCCCTAGAGAGACCCAGTACTTC
. TRBD1 TRBJ2-1 TRBV11-3 CASSSTDRWFSYNEQFF TGTGCCAGCAGCTCAACGGACAGGTGGTTCTCCTACAATGAGCAGTTCTTC
. . TRBJ2-2 TRBV28 CASRRANTGELFF TGTGCCAGCAGGAGAGCGAACACCGGGGAGCTGTTTTTT
few TRBD1 TRBJ1-2 TRBV7-8 CASSFRDRGLGGYTF TGTGCCAGCAGCTTCCGGGACAGGGGGCTGGGTGGCTACACCTTC
. TRBD1 TRBJ2-5 TRBV11-2 CASSLTPRDRGLQTQYF TGTGCCAGCAGCCTTACCCCGAGGGACAGGGGTTTGCAGACCCAGTACTTC
. . TRBJ1-5 TRBV10-3 CAPRGEYSNQPQHF TGTGCCCCCCGGGGGGAGTATAGCAATCAGCCCCAGCATTTT
. TRBD1 TRBJ2-1 TRBV2 CASRPGQNYNEQFF TGTGCCAGCAGACCGGGACAGAATTACAATGAGCAGTTCTTC
. TRBD2 TRBJ2-3 TRBV24-1 CATMGGRYTDTQYF TGTGCCACCATGGGCGGGAGGTACACAGATACGCAGTATTTT
many . TRBJ1-5 TRBV7-6 CASSFTGQPQHF TGTGCCAGCAGCTTCACAGGGCAGCCCCAGCATTTT
. TRBD2 TRBJ2-1 TRBV9 CASSVLAGGPRAEQFF TGTGCCAGCAGCGTTCTAGCGGGGGGGCCGCGTGCTGAGCAGTTCTTC
. . TRBJ2-7 TRBV20-1 CSASLLSEQYF TGCAGTGCTAGCCTACTATCCGAGCAGTACTTC
. . TRBJ2-1 TRBV7-2 CASSPNGRKGEQFF TGTGCCAGCAGCCCGAACGGGAGAAAGGGTGAGCAGTTCTTC
. TRBD1 TRBJ1-4 TRBV6-5 CASVLDRGNEKLFF TGTGCCAGCGTATTAGACAGGGGAAATGAAAAACTGTTTTTT
. . TRBJ2-7 TRBV24-1 CATSDGTTYEQYF TGTGCCACCAGTGATGGGACAACCTACGAGCAGTACTTC
. . TRBJ2-5 TRBV19 CASSTPIAGQQETQYF TGTGCCAGTAGTACCCCGATAGCGGGACAGCAGGAGACCCAGTACTTC
. . TRBJ1-1 TRBV11-3 CASSLDAPQDTEAFF TGTGCCAGCAGCTTAGATGCGCCCCAGGACACTGAAGCTTTCTTT
. . TRBJ2-7 TRBV7-2 CASSARDWTFF TGTGCCAGCAGCGCACGGGACTGGACTTTTTTC
. . TRBJ2-7 TRBV3-1/TRBV3-2 CASSQTGFSYEQYF TGTGCCAGCAGCCAAACCGGGTTCAGCTACGAGCAGTACTTC
once . TRBJ1-5 TRBV5-6 CASSRVTDQPQHF TGTGCCAGCAGCCGGGTTACGGATCAGCCCCAGCATTTT
. . TRBJ2-7 TRBV6-2/TRBV6-3 CASSLASGTPAYEQYF TGTGCCAGCAGTTTAGCCTCCGGGACTCCCGCATACGAGCAGTACTTC
. TRBD1 TRBJ2-7 TRBV7-3 CASSPTGGSIPYEQYF TGTGCCAGCAGCCCAACAGGGGGGTCGATACCCTACGAGCAGTACTTC
. . TRBJ2-1 TRBV24-1 CATSDSAPSSYNEQFF TGTGCCACCAGTGATTCAGCGCCCAGCTCCTACAATGAGCAGTTCTTC
. TRBD2 TRBJ2-3 TRBV7-9 CASSPSGGTDTQYF TGTGCCAGCAGCCCTAGCGGGGGCACAGATACGCAGTATTTT
once TRBD2 TRBJ2-3 TRBV6-4 CASSPTSGGASDTQYF TGTGCCAGCAGCCCGACTAGCGGGGGGGCGTCTGATACGCAGTATTTT
. . TRBJ1-6 TRBV19 CASSPRGGRPHNSPLHF TGTGCCAGTAGTCCGAGGGGGGGCCGACCTCATAATTCACCCCTCCACTTT
. . TRBJ2-1 TRBV4-2 CASSQGQIGDNEQFF TGTGCCAGCAGCCAAGGACAAATAGGGGACAATGAGCAGTTCTTC
many . TRBJ1-1 TRBV29-1 CSGRHGNTEAFF TGCAGCGGACGACACGGGAACACTGAAGCTTTCTTT
. TRBD2 TRBJ2-1 TRBV13 CASSAPLAGVYNEQFF TGTGCCAGCAGCGCCCCCCTAGCGGGAGTTTACAATGAGCAGTTCTTC
. TRBD1 TRBJ1-3 TRBV2 CASSDPGQGVLRNTIYF TGTGCCAGCAGTGATCCCGGACAGGGAGTACTCCGAAACACCATATATTTT
once TRBD1 TRBJ1-2 TRBV4-2 CASSQEPGQLNYGYTF TGTGCCAGCAGCCAGGAACCGGGACAGCTGAACTATGGCTACACCTTC
. . TRBJ2-7 TRBV2 CASSEVTGLSYEQYF TGTGCCAGCAGTGAAGTTACAGGGTTATCCTACGAGCAGTACTTC